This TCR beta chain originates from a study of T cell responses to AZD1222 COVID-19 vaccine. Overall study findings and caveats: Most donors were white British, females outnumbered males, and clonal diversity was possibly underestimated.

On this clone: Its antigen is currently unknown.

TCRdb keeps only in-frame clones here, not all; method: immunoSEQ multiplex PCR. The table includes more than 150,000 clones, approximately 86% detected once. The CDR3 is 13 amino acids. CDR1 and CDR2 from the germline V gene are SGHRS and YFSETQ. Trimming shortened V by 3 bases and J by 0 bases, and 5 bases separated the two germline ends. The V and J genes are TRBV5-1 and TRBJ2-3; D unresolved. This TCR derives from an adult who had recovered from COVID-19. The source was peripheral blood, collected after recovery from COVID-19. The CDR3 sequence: CASSSQSTDTQYF. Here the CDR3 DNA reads TGCGCCAGCAGCTCCCAGAGCACAGATACGCAGTATTTT.